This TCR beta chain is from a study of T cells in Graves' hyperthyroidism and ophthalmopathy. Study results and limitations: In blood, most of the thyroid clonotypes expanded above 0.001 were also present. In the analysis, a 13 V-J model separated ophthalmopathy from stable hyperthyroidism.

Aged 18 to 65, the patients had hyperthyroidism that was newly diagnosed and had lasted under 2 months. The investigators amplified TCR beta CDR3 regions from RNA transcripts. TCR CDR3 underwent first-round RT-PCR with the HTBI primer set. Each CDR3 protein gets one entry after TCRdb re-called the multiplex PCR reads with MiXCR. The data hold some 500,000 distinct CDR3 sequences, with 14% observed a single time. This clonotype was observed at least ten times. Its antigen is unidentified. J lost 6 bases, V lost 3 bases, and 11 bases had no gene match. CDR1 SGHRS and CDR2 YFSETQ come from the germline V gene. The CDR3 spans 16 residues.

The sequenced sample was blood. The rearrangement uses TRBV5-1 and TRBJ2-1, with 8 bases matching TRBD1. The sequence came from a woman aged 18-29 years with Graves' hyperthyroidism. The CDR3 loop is CASSYRGTGKVNEQFF. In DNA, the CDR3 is TGCGCCAGCAGCTACCGCGGGACAGGAAAGGTCAATGAGCAGTTCTTC.